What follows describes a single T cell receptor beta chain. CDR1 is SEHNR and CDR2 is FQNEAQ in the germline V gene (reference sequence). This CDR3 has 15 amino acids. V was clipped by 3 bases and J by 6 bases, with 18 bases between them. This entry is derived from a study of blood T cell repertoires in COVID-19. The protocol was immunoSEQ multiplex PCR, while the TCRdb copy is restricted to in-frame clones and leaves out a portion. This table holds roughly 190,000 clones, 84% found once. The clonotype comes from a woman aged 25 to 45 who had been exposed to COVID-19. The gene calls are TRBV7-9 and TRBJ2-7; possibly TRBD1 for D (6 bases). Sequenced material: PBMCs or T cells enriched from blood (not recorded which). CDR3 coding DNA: TGTGCCAGCAGCTTGACGGGACAAGGAGCGAGCGAGCAGTACTTC. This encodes CASSLTGQGASEQYF. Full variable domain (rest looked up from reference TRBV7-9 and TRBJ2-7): DTGVSQNPRHKITKRGQNVTFRCDPISEHNRLYWYRQTLGQGPEFLTYFQNEAQLEKSRLLSDRFSAERPKGSFSTLEIQRTEQGDSAMYLCASSLTGQGASEQYFGPGTRLTVT.